This T cell receptor beta chain originates from a study of blood T cell repertoires in COVID-19. About the research overall: Samples of COVID-19 (acute and convalescent) were obtained from the United States, Italy and Spain. From T cells, B-cell-depleted T cells, or PBMCs came the material, which was cDNA or gDNA.

Under the authors' procedure: Estimation of nucleated cell counts relied on the amplification of reference gene primers. Clones were sequenced by immunoSEQ multiplex PCR, and TCRdb holds only the in-frame ones, with some missing. That table gives V, J and clone size, and the DNA gave D and trimming. This table holds some 83,000 clones, more than 70% found once. V dropped 4 bases and J dropped 0 bases, with 10 bases sitting between them. Germline CDR1 is SGHTA and CDR2 is FQGNSA. The CDR3 is 15 amino acids. The sequence derives from a man aged 45 to 65 with acute or convalescent COVID-19. V is TRBV7-2 and J is TRBJ2-4, with D perhaps TRBD2 (5 bases). Input material: peripheral blood. CDR3 DNA: TGTGCCAGCAGCTCGATGAGCGGAGCCAAAAACATTCAGTACTTC. Its translation: CASSSMSGAKNIQYF.